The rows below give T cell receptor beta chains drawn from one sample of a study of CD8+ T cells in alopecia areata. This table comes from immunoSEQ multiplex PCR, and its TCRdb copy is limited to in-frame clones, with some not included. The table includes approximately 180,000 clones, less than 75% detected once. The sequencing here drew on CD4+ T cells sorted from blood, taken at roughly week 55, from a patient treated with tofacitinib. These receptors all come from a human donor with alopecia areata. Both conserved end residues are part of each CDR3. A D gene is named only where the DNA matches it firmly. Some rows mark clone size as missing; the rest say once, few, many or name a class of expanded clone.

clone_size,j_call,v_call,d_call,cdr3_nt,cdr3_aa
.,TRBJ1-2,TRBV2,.,TGTGCCAGCGGGGACTATGGCTACACCTTC,CASGDYGYTF
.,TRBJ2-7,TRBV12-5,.,TGTGCTAGTGGTGCCGACATATCCTACGAGCAGTACTTC,CASGADISYEQYF
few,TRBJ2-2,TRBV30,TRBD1,TGTGCCTGGAGGAGACAGGGGATGGTCGGGGAGCTGTTTTTT,CAWRRQGMVGELFF
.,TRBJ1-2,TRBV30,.,TGTGCCTGGAGTGTAAATCTCCTGGTGGGCTACACCTTC,CAWSVNLLVGYTF
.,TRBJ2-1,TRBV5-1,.,TGCGCCAGCAGCTTGAAGGGGGGCCAGCTGCAGTTCTTC,CASSLKGGQLQFF
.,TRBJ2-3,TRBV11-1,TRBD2,TGTGCCAGCAGCTCCCCCGGGACTAGCGGGGGACTAGATACGCAGTATTTT,CASSSPGTSGGLDTQYF
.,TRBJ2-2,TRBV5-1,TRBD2,TGCGCCAGCAGCTTCCTAGCGGGGGCCAACACCGGGGAGCTGTTTTTT,CASSFLAGANTGELFF
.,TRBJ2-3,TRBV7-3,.,TGTGCCAGCAGCTTAAGGGGGGGCACAGATACGCAGTATTTT,CASSLRGGTDTQYF
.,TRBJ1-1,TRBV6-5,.,TGTGCCAGCAGTTACGGACGCCAAGGGGGGGCTTTCTTT,CASSYGRQGGAFF
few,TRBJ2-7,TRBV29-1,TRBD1,TGCAGCGTTGGGGGGACAGGCTACGAGCAGTACTTC,CSVGGTGYEQYF
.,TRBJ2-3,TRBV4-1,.,TGCGCCAGCAGCCAAGAAAACCCTCGGGCCTTAGATACGCAGTATTTT,CASSQENPRALDTQYF
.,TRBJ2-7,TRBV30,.,TGTGCCTGGAGTGTACGGAAAAGCTCCTACGAGCAGTACTTC,CAWSVRKSSYEQYF
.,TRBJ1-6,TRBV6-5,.,TGTGCCAGCAGTTACTCGAGGGCCACCCAAAATTCACCCCTCCACTTT,CASSYSRATQNSPLHF
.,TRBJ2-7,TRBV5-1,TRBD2,TGCGCCAGCAGCGATTCTAGCGGCTACGAGCAGTACTTC,CASSDSSGYEQYF
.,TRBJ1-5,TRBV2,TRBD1,TGTGCCAGCAGTGAAGCGCTTCAACAGGGGCAGCCCCAGCATTTT,CASSEALQQGQPQHF
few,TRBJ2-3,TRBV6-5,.,TGTGCCAGCAGTTACTTGGGGGCGGGCACAGATACGCAGTATTTT,CASSYLGAGTDTQYF